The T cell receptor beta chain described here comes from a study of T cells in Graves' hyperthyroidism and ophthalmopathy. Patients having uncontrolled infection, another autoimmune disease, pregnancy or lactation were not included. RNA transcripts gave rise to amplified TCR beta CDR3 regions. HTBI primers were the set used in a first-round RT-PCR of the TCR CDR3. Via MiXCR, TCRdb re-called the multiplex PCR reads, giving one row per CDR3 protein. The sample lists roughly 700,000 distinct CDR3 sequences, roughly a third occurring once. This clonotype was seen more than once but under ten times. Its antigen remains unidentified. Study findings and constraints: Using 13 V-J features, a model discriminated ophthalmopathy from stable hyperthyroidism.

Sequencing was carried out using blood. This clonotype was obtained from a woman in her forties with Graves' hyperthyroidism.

The DNA of the CDR3 is TGTGCCAGCAGTTACTACCGACAGGGGGTTCGAACCTACGAGCAGTACTTC. This gives the protein CASSYYRQGVRTYEQYF. The chain combines TRBV6-2 or TRBV6-3 with TRBJ2-7, with TRBD1 identical over 9 bases. V was pared by 1 base and J by 2 bases, with 9 bases of the junction left unmatched. This CDR3 is built from 17 residues. The germline V gene encodes CDR1 MNHEY and CDR2 SVGEGT.